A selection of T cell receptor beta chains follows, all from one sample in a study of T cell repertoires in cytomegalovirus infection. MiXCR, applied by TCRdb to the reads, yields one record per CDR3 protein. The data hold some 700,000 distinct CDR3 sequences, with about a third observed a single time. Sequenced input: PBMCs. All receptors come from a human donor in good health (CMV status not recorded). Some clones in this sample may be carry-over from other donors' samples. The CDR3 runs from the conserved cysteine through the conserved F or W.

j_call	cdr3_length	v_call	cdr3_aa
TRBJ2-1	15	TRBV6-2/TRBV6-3	CASSSDSRSYNEQFF
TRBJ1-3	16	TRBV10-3	CAISESQGIGGNTIYF
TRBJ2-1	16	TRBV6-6	CASSYSLASSYNEQFF
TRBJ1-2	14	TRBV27	CASSQRNPNYGYTF
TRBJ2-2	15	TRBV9	CASSVSSGRATELFF
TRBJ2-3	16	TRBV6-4	CASSTSTGGGTDTQYF
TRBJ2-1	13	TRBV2	CASSQGQGRVQFF
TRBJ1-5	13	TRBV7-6	CASSLIPNQPQHF
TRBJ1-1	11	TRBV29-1	CSVVGRAEAFF
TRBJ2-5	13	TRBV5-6	CASSWGTQETQYF
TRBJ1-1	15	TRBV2	CASSVIKGAGTEAFF
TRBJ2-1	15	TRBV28	CATAKTSGSLHEQFF
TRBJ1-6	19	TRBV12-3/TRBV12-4	CASSGPGQRPGLYNSPLHF
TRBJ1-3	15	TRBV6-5	CASSYSSTNGNTIYF
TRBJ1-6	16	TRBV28	CASSVLWGENNSPLHF
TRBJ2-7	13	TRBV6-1	CASLRTGGTWQYF
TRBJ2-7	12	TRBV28	CASSGPGGEQYF
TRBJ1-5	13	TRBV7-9	CASSSTWDQPQHF
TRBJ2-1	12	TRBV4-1	CASSRGFNEQFF
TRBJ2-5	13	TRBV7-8	CASSGANQETQYF
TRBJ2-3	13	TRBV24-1	CATADGGTDTQYF
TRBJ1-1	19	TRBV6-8	CASSYSPGRVGPSNTAAFF
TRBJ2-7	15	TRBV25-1	CASSEYGGSSYEQYF
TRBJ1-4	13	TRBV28	CATLRTGHEKLFF
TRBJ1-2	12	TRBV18	CATSRQIYGYTF
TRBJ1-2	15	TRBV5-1	CASSLGQGGPHGYTF
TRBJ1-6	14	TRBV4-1	CASSQDRDGSPLHF
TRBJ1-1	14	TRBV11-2	CASSAGTGGTEAFF
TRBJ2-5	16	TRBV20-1	CSATTFTSGIEETQYF
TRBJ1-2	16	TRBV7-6	CASSSGWGQKDYGYTF
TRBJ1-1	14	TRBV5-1	CASSLERMNTEAFF
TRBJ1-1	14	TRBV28	CASRVNRLNTEAFF
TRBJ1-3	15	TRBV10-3	CAISEGLNSGNTIYF
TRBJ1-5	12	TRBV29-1	CSVVAGNEPPHF
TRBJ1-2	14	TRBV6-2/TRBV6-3	CASSTDTVTYGYTF
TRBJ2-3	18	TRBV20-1	CSARDSRGRVYQPDTQYF
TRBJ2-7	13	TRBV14	CASSQVRADEQYF
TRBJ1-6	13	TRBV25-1	CASWGQGGSPLHF
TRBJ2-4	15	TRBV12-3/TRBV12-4	CASSGLGGNENIQYF
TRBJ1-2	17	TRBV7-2	CASSLFPGTGSDYGYTF
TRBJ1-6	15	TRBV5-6	CASSPAGQGNSPLHF
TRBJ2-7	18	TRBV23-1	CASSHPKEGLAGNYEQYF
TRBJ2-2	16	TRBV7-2	CASSLSGQTNNGEMFF
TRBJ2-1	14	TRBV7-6	CASSEVHPYNEQFF
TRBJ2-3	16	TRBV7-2	CASSKRDRKSTDTQYF
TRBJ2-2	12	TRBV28	CASRRNTGELFF
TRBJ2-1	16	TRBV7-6	CASSLEGGISYNEQFF
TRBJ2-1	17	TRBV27	CASSSLLGGINYNEQFF
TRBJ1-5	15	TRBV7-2	CASSPPVPSNQPQHF
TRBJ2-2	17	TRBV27	CASSLNPSGYGGGELFF
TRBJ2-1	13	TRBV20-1	CSVTGLATHEQFF
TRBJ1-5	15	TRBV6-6	CASRPGQGMDQPQHF